This record looks at one T cell receptor beta chain sequence and its context. The antigen is not known. This entry belongs to a study of post-analysis software for immune sequencing data. Study details: The courses of disease that were included comprised relapsing-remitting, secondary progressive and progressive-relapsing multiple sclerosis.

cDNA libraries for TCR beta contained unique molecular identifiers. In TCRdb, the PCR reads were re-called with MiXCR into one record per CDR3 protein. The data hold 750,000 to 950,000 distinct CDR3 sequences, with 53% observed a single time. CDR1 and CDR2 from the germline V gene are MGHDK and SYGVNS. This CDR3 spans 12 amino acids. V was shortened by 7 bases and J by 3 bases, with 10 bases between the two germline ends. Whole-study findings and limits: The study found significantly lower normalized Chao1 diversity in multiple sclerosis patients than in controls. Higher frequency in patients than in controls was seen for roughly 5 TRBV segments, with TRBV5-6, TRBV5-1 and TRBV20-1 among them.

The sequenced material came from blood. This TCR was recovered from a girl under 18 with multiple sclerosis. The chain is built from TRBV25-1 and TRBJ2-7; a possible D gene is TRBD2 (6 bases). The chain's CDR3 is CASKEGNYEQYF. DNA of the CDR3: TGTGCCAGCAAGGAGGGGAACTACGAGCAGTACTTC.